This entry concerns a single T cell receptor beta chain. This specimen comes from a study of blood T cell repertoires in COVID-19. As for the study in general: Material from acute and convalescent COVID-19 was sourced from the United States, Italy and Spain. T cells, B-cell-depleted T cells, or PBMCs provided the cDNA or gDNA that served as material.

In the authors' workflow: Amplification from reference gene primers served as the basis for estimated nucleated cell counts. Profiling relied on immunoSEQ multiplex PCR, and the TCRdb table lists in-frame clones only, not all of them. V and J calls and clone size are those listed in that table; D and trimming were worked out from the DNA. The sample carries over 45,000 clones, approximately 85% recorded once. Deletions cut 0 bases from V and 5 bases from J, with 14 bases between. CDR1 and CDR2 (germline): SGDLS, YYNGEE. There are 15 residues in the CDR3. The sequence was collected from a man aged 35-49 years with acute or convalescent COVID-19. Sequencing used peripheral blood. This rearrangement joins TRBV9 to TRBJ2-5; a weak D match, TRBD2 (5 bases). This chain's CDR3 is CASSVGPAPGETQYF. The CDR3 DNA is TGTGCCAGCAGCGTAGGGCCCGCACCGGGGGAGACCCAGTACTTC. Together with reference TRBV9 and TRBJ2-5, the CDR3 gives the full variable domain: DSGVTQTPKHLITATGQRVTLRCSPRSGDLSVYWYQQSLDQGLQFLIQYYNGEERAKGNILERFSAQQFPDLHSELNLSSLELGDSALYFCASSVGPAPGETQYFGPGTRLLVL.